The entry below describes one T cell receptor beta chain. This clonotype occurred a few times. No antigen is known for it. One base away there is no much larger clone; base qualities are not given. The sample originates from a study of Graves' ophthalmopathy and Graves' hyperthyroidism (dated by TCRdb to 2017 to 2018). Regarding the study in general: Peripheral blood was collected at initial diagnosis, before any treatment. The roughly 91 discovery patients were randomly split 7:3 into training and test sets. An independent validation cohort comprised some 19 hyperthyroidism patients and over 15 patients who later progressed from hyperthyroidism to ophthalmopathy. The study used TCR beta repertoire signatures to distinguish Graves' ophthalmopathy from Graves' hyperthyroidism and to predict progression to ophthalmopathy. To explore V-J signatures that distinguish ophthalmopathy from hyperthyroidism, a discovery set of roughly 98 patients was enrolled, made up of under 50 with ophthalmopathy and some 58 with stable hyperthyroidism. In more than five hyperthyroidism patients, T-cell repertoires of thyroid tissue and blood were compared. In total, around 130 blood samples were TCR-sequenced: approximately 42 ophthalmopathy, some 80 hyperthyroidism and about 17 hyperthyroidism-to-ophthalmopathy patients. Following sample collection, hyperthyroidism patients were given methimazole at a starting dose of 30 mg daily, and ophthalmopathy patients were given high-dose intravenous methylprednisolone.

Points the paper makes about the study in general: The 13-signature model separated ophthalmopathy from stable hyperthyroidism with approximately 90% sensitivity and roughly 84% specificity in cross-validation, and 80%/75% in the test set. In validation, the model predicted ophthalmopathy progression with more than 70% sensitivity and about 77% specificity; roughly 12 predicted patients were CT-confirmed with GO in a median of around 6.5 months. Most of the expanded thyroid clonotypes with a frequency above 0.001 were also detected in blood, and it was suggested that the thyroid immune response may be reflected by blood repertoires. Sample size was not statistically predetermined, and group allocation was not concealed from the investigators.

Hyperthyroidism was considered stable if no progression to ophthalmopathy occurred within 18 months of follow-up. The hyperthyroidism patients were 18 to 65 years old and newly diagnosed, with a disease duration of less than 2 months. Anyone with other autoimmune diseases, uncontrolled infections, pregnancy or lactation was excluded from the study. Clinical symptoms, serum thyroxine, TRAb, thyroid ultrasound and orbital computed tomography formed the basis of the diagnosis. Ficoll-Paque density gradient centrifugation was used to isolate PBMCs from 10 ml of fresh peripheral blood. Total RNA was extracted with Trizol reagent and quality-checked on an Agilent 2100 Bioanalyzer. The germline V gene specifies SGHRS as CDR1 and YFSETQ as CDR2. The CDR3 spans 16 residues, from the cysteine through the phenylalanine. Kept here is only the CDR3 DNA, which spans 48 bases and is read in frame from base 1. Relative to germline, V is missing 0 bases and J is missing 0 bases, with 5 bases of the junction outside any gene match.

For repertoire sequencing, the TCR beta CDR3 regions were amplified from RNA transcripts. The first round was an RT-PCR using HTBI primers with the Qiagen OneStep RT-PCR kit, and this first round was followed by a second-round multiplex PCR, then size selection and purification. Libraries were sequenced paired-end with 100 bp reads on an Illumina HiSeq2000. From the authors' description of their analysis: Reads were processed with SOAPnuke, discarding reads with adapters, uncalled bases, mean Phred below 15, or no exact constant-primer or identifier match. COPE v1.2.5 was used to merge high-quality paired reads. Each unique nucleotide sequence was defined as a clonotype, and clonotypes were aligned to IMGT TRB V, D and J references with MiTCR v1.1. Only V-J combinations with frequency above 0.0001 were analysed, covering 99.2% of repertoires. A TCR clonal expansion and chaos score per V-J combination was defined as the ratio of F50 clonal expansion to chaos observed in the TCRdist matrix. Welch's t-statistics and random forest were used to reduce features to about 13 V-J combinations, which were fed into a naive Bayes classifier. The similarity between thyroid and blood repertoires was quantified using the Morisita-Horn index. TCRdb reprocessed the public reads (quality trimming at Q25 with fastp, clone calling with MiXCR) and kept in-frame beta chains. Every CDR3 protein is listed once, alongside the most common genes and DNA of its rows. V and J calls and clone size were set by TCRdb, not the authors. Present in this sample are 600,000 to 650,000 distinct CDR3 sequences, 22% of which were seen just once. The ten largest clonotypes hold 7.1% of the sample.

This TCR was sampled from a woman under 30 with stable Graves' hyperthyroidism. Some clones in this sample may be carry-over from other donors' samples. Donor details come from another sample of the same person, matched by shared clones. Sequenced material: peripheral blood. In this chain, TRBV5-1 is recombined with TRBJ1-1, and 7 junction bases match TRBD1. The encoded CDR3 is CASSLAGGQMNTEAFF. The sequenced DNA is TGCGCCAGCAGCTTGGCCGGGGGACAGATGAACACTGAAGCTTTCTTT.